This T cell receptor beta chain is from a study of T-cell reconstitution after alpha-beta-depleted transplantation in children. Study-wide findings and caveats: The study reportedly traced alpha-beta T cells about two months after transplant to several hundred expanded graft clones. Most T-cell counts and diversity one year after the transplant came from T cells that were newly produced.

Unique molecular identifiers were incorporated into the prepared TCRbeta library. MiXCR, applied by TCRdb to the PCR reads, yields one record per CDR3 protein. Here the sample spans about 830,000 distinct CDR3 sequences, under 20% being singletons. CDR3 size: 18 residues. J gave up 0 bases and V 5 bases, and 10 bases lay outside the gene matches. Germline V gene data show CDR1 as SGHAT and CDR2 as FQDESV (reference sequence). For this clonotype: Its antigen remains unidentified.

The chain joins TRBV11-1 to TRBJ2-1; 10 nucleotides match TRBD2. The sequencing used PBMCs, mostly from graft donor cells, collected 360 days after TCRalphabeta/CD19-depleted stem cell transplant. This receptor was obtained from a male patient between 10 and 17 years old who had a stem cell transplant for acute lymphoblastic leukemia, so the T cells may come from the graft donor. The CDR3 bases are TGTGCCAGCAGCCGGACTAGCGGATACCAAAGCTCCTACAATGAGCAGTTCTTC. Translating gives CASSRTSGYQSSYNEQFF.